Following are 24 T cell receptor beta chains from one sample sequenced in a study of cytomegalovirus exposure and HLA in healthy donors. Primers for the PCR totalled 60 Vbeta and 13 Jbeta. Using immunoSEQ multiplex PCR, the repertoire was profiled, and TCRdb retains in-frame clones only, with some absent. Counted here are 150,000 to 200,000 clones, 80% to 85% occurring once; the ten biggest clones make up around 0.25%. Sequencing input: PBMCs. All receptors come from a boy between 10 and 17 years old in good health and CMV-seronegative.

The chain links TRBV7-9 to TRBJ2-7; 8 nucleotides match TRBD2. CDR1 is SEHNR, CDR2 FQNEAQ, per germline (reference sequence). Trimming cost V 3 bases and J 3 bases; bases outside gene matches: 16. CDR3 length: 18 residues. Written as DNA, the CDR3 is TGTGCCAGCAGCTTGACCCCACTATCAAGCGGGAGCATCTACGAGCAGTACTTC. Its protein is CASSLTPLSSGSIYEQYF.

V gene TRBV5-4 combines with J gene TRBJ2-5, with 7 bases that match TRBD2. The CDR3 contains 12 residues. V shed 7 bases, J shed 3 bases, and the junction held 3 bases outside the gene matches. CDR1 and CDR2 (germline): SGHNT, YYREEE (reference sequence). The CDR3 nucleotides are TGTGCCAGCGGGGCGGGAGAAGAGACCCAGTACTTC. The encoded protein is CASGAGEETQYF. Variable domain in full (rest from reference TRBV5-4 and TRBJ2-5): ETGVTQSPTHLIKTRGQQVTLRCSSQSGHNTVSWYQQALGQGPQFIFQYYREEENGRGNFPPRFSGLQFPNYSSELNVNALELDDSALYLCASGAGEETQYFGPGTRLLVL.

The J gene is TRBJ2-2, the V gene TRBV4-2, with 7 positions matching TRBD1. V lost 1 base to trimming and J lost 1 base; unmatched junction nucleotides: 3. The CDR3 sequence is 16 residues long. Looked up from germline, CDR1 is LGHNA and CDR2 is YNFKEQ. The CDR3 loop is CASSQVTGRNTGELFF. CDR3 coding DNA: TGTGCCAGCAGCCAAGTGACAGGGCGGAACACCGGGGAGCTGTTTTTT.

The sample holds a few counts of this clone. The chain links TRBV7-9 to TRBJ1-2, with D unclear. The CDR3 has 15 residues. Trimming took 4 bases from V and 4 from J, leaving 16 bases between them. Germline V CDR1 and CDR2: SEHNR, FQNEAQ (reference sequence). This CDR3 is CASSSAGRFLYGYTF. Written as DNA, the CDR3 is TGTGCCAGCAGCTCCGCGGGCCGGTTCCTCTATGGCTACACCTTC.

The gene calls are TRBV6-6 and TRBJ1-3, with D unclear. Germline CDR1 reads MNHNY; CDR2 reads SVGAGI (reference sequence). The CDR3 has 16 residues. V was pared by 6 bases and J by 0 bases, with 15 bases between. The CDR3 DNA is TGTGCCAGCAGATCGGGGATAGCGGGCTCTGGAAACACCATATATTTT. Translating gives CASRSGIAGSGNTIYF.

The rearrangement links TRBV6-5 to TRBJ2-2, with TRBD2 matching 8 bases. Germline loops: CDR1 MNHEY, CDR2 SVGAGI. Germline trimming cut 3 bases from V and 6 bases from J; bases unmatched to any gene: 3. This CDR3 is built from 14 residues. The CDR3 nucleotides read TGTGCCAGCAGTTATCCGGGGGGGCCCGGGGAGCTGTTTTTT. Its protein product is CASSYPGGPGELFF.

The J gene is TRBJ1-6, the V gene TRBV7-8, with 9 bases lining up with TRBD1. Trimming at V came to 3 bases and at J to 7 bases, leaving 7 bases not matched to a gene. Per the germline V gene, CDR1 is SGHVS and CDR2 is FQNEAQ. This CDR3 spans 16 amino acids. CDR3 DNA: TGTGCCAGCAGCTTCCAGCCGGGACAGGGCAATTCACCCCTCCACTTT. Protein: CASSFQPGQGNSPLHF.

The chain links TRBV15 to TRBJ2-1; 8 bases map to TRBD2. This CDR3 has 16 residues. J gave up 6 bases and V 3 bases, and 10 bases lay outside the gene matches. Per germline, CDR1 LNHNV and CDR2 YYDKDF (reference sequence). CDR3 sequence (DNA): TGTGCCACCAGCAGGAATCCGGGACTAGGGGTCAATGAGCAGTTCTTC. Its translation is CATSRNPGLGVNEQFF. The full variable domain, with the rest looked up from reference TRBV15 and TRBJ2-1, is DAMVIQNPRYQVTQFGKPVTLSCSQTLNHNVMYWYQQKSSQAPKLLFHYYDKDFNNEADTPDNFQSRRPNTSFCFLDIRSPGLGDTAMYLCATSRNPGLGVNEQFFGPGTRLTVL.

The count of this clone is one. This sequence joins TRBV14 and TRBJ1-1; D is uncertain. CDR3 length: 15 residues. Per the germline V gene, CDR1 is SGHDN and CDR2 is FVKESK. V gave up 0 bases and J gave up 4 bases, with 12 bases separating them. CDR3 in amino acids: CASSQDYGKITEAFF. CDR3 coding DNA: TGTGCCAGCAGCCAAGATTACGGGAAAATCACTGAAGCTTTCTTT.

This chain uses TRBV5-4 with TRBJ2-5; 12 bases agree with TRBD1. CDR3 size: 15 residues. Trimming cost V 4 bases and J 6 bases; bases outside gene matches: 7. CDR1 and CDR2 from the germline V gene are SGHNT and YYREEE (reference sequence). CDR3 sequence: CASSRGTGGAQTQYF. The CDR3 nucleotides read TGTGCCAGCAGCAGGGGGACAGGGGGCGCGCAGACCCAGTACTTC.

The genes are TRBV27 and TRBJ1-1; D possibly corresponds to TRBD1 (5 bases). Germline V lookup: CDR1 MNHEY, CDR2 SMNVEV (reference sequence). The V end was cut by 3 bases, the J end by 1 base, with 6 bases between. The length of the CDR3 is 13 residues. The CDR3: CASSFGQNTEAFF. CDR3 sequence (DNA): TGTGCCAGCAGTTTCGGACAGAACACTGAAGCTTTCTTT.

This clone was counted between two and nine times. The rearrangement links TRBV7-2 to TRBJ2-3, with D possibly TRBD2 on 7 matching bases. CDR3 length: 17 amino acids. The germline V gene has CDR1 SGHTA and CDR2 FQGNSA. The V end was cut by 3 bases, the J end by 0 bases, with 16 bases between. CDR3 in DNA: TGTGCCAGCAGCTTGGAGAGGGGGGGGACTAGCACAGATACGCAGTATTTT. Translating it yields CASSLERGGTSTDTQYF.

The chain couples TRBV9 to TRBJ2-3, with 10 bases that match TRBD2. Germline V CDR1 and CDR2: SGDLS, YYNGEE. The CDR3 is 16 residues long. The V and J ends lost 0 bases and 2 bases, in that order; junction bases with no gene match: 3. This chain's CDR3 is CASSVAGLATTDTQYF. The DNA for the CDR3 is TGTGCCAGCAGCGTAGCGGGACTAGCGACCACAGATACGCAGTATTTT.

This sequence joins TRBV9 and TRBJ1-2; 7 bases map to TRBD1. Losses at the gene ends were 4 bases for V and 3 bases for J; bases not matched to a gene: 6. Looked up from germline, CDR1 is SGDLS and CDR2 is YYNGEE. The CDR3 spans 14 residues. CDR3 coding DNA: TGTGCCAGCAGCTCACCCGGACAGGACTATGGCTACACCTTC. Translation: CASSSPGQDYGYTF.

This chain connects TRBV2 to TRBJ1-2; 8 bases line up with TRBD1. The J segment lost 8 bases and the V segment lost 2 bases, leaving 4 bases of the junction unmatched. The germline gives CDR1 SNHLY, CDR2 FYNNEI. The CDR3 has 13 residues. CDR3 protein: CASSEWGTGGYTF. The CDR3 nucleotides are TGTGCCAGCAGTGAATGGGGGACAGGAGGCTACACCTTC.

Comments on this clone: At one of its ends the junction is not consistent with the germline gene, which may arise from a read error. This sequence joins TRBV7-7 and TRBJ2-7, with no clear D. Germline CDR1 is SSHAT and CDR2 is FNYEAQ (reference sequence). The CDR3 has 13 amino acids. The CDR3 loop reads CASSLSLTYEQYF. The CDR3 nucleotides are TGTGCTAGCAGCTTATCCCTAACCTACGAGCAGTACTTC.

This chain connects TRBV25-1 to TRBJ1-2; 7 bases match TRBD1. Germline V gene sequence: CDR1 MGHDK, CDR2 SYGVNS. After removal of 5 bases from V and 8 bases from J, the junction contained 11 bases not matched to a gene. The CDR3 contains 14 residues. The CDR3 loop reads CASSPNGQARGYTF. DNA for the CDR3: TGTGCCAGCAGTCCCAACGGACAGGCCCGGGGCTACACCTTC.

The rearrangement uses TRBV27 and TRBJ1-2; weak D call: TRBD1 (6 bases). This CDR3 spans 13 amino acids. CDR1 MNHEY and CDR2 SMNVEV come from the germline V gene (reference sequence). The V gene lost 6 bases and the J gene lost 7 bases, with 15 bases spanning the gap. CDR3 region: CASRVPGGGGYTF. In nucleotides, the CDR3 is TGTGCCAGCAGGGTTCCGGGGGGCGGTGGCTACACCTTC.

The chain carries TRBV7-8 and TRBJ2-7; a possible D gene is TRBD2 (7 bases). This CDR3 spans 16 amino acids. Germline CDR1 SGHVS, CDR2 FQNEAQ. Trimming shortened V by 5 bases and J by 0 bases, and 17 bases separated the two germline ends. CDR3 coding DNA: TGTGCCAGCAGCCATATTGCGGGGGCCACCTCCTACGAGCAGTACTTC. Protein: CASSHIAGATSYEQYF.

This chain joins TRBV19 and TRBJ1-2, with TRBD1 identical over 8 bases. This CDR3 spans 15 amino acids. V was clipped by 6 bases and J by 4 bases; unmatched bases: 10. Germline CDR1 is LNHDA and CDR2 is SQIVND (reference sequence). CDR3 in amino acids: CASRFDRGGIYGYTF. DNA for the CDR3: TGTGCCAGTAGATTCGACAGGGGCGGGATCTATGGCTACACCTTC.

CDR3 amino acids: CASSLWTFGQGQETQYF. CDR3 DNA: TGTGCCAGCAGTTTATGGACTTTTGGACAGGGGCAAGAGACCCAGTACTTC. The chain carries TRBV28 and TRBJ2-5; the match to TRBD1 covers 9 bases. Trimming at V came to 0 bases and at J to 2 bases, leaving 7 bases not matched to a gene. The CDR3 length is 17 residues. Germline V gene sequence: CDR1 MDHEN, CDR2 SYDVKM.

The chain recombines TRBV11-2 with TRBJ1-2; TRBD1 matches 8 bases. The junction had 13 bases not matched to a gene; V was cut back by 4 bases and J by 0 bases. This CDR3 is built from 18 residues. Germline-derived CDR1 and CDR2 are SGHAT and FQNNGV. The DNA for the CDR3 is TGTGCCAGCAGCTCGAACCGGGACAGGCCCTCCACTAACTATGGCTACACCTTC. It codes for CASSSNRDRPSTNYGYTF.

The chain links TRBV6-1 to TRBJ1-1; 7 bases map to TRBD1. Germline lookup yields CDR1 MNHNS and CDR2 SASEGT. This CDR3 has 13 amino acids. The junction had 2 bases not matched to a gene; V was cut back by 4 bases and J by 3 bases. Here the CDR3 reads CASSATGDTEAFF. The CDR3 DNA follows: TGTGCCAGCAGTGCCACAGGGGACACTGAAGCTTTCTTT.

The J gene is TRBJ1-1, the V gene TRBV5-8; D ambiguous. The germline V gene has CDR1 SGHTS and CDR2 YDEGEE. The CDR3 consists of 14 residues. Trimming took off 0 bases at V and 0 bases at J, with 6 bases between the two ends. The DNA of the CDR3 is TGTGCCAGCAGCTTGGAGGAGGTGAACACTGAAGCTTTCTTT. Protein product: CASSLEEVNTEAFF.